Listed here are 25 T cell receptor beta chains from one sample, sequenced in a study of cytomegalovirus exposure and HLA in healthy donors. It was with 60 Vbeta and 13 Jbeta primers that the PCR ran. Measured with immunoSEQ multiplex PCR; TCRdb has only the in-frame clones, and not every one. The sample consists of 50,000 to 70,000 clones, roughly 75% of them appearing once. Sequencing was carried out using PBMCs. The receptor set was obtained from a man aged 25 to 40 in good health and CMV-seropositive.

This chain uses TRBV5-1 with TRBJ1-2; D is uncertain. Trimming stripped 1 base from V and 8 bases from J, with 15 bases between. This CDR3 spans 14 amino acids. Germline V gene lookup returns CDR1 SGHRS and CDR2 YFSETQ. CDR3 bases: TGCGCCAGCAGCTTGACCGGTTCCGAGAGGGGCTACACCTTC. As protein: CASSLTGSERGYTF.

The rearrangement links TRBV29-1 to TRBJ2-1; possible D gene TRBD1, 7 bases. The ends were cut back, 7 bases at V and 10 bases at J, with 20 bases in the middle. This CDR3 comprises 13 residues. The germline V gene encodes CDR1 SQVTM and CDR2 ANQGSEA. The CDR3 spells CSGGTAQAGEQFF. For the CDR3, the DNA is TGCAGCGGCGGGACAGCCCAGGCAGGAGAGCAGTTCTTC.

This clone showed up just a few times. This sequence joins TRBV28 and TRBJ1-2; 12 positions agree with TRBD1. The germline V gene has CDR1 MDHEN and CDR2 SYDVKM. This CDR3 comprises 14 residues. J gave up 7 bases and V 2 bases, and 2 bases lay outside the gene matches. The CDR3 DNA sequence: TGTGCCAGCAGTTTAGGGGGACAGGGGGCTGGCTACACCTTC. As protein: CASSLGGQGAGYTF.

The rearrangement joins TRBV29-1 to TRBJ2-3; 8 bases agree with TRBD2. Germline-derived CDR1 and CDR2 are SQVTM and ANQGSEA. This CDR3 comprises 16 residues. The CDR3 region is CGIAGLWTTSTDTQYF. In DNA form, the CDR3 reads TGCGGAATAGCGGGGCTCTGGACCACTAGCACAGATACGCAGTATTTT.

CDR3: CASSPLGRGVEKLFF. In nucleotides, the CDR3 is TGTGCCAGCAGTCCTCTCGGGCGGGGGGTTGAAAAACTGTTTTTT. The chain links TRBV28 to TRBJ1-4, with D possibly matching TRBD1 (5 bases). In germline, CDR1 is MDHEN, CDR2 SYDVKM. With 5 bases removed from V and 7 bases from J, the gap between germline ends came to 17 bases. The CDR3 contains 15 residues.

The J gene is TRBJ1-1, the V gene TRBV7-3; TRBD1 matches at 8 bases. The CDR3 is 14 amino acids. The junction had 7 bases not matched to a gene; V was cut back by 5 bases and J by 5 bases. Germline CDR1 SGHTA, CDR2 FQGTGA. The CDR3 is CASSLKQGGTEAFF. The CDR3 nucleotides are TGTGCCAGCAGCCTAAAACAGGGGGGGACTGAAGCTTTCTTT.

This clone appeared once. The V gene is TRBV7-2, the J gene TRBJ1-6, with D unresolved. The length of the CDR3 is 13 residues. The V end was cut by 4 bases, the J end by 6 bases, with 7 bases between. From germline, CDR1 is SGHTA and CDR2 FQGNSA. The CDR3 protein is CASSSRANSPLHF. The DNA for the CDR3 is TGTGCCAGCAGCTCGCGGGCTAATTCACCCCTCCACTTT.

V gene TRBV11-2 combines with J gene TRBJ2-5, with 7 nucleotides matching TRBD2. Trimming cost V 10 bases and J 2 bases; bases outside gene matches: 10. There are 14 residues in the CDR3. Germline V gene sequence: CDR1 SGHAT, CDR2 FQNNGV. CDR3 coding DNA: TGTGCCAACGAGGGAGGGACTGTACAAGAGACCCAGTACTTC. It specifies CANEGGTVQETQYF.

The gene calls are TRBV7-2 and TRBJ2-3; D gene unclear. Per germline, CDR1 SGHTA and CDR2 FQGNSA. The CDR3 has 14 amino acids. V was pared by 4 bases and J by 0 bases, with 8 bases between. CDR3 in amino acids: CASSSYSSTDTQYF. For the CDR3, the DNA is TGTGCCAGCAGCTCTTACTCTAGCACAGATACGCAGTATTTT.

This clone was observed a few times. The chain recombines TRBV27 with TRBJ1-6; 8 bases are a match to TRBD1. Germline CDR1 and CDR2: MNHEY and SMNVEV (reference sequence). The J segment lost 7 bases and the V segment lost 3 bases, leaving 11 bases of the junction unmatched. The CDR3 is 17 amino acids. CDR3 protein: CASSLRAGGARNSPLHF. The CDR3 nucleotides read TGTGCCAGCAGTTTGAGGGCAGGGGGCGCAAGAAATTCACCCCTCCACTTT.

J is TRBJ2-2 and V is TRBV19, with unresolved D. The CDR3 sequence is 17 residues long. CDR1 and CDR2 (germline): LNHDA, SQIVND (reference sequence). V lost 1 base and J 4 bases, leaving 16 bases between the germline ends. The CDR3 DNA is TGTGCCAGTAGTATAGTTGGCCTACAAATAGCCACCGGGGAGCTGTTTTTT. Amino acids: CASSIVGLQIATGELFF.

CDR3 bases: TGTGCCAGCAGCCTGGGACAGTTAATAAGGATGGCTTTCTTT. Its protein product is CASSLGQLIRMAFF. The rearrangement links TRBV5-8 to TRBJ1-1, with 7 bases matching TRBD1. Germline V gives CDR1 SGHTS, CDR2 YDEGEE. The CDR3 has 14 amino acids. J was trimmed by 11 bases and V by 4 bases; bases with no gene match: 14.

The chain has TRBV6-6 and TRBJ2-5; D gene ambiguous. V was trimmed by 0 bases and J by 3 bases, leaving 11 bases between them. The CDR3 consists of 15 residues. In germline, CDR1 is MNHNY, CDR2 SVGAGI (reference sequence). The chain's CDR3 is CASSYSEIIEETQYF. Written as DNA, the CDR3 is TGTGCCAGCAGTTACTCGGAGATCATCGAAGAGACCCAGTACTTC.

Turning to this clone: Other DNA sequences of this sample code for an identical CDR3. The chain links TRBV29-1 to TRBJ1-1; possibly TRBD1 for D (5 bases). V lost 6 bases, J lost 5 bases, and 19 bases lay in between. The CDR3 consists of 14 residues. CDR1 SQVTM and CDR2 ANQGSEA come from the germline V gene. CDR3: CSVAGQVDRTEAFF. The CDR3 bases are TGCAGCGTAGCGGGGCAGGTGGACCGGACTGAAGCTTTCTTT.

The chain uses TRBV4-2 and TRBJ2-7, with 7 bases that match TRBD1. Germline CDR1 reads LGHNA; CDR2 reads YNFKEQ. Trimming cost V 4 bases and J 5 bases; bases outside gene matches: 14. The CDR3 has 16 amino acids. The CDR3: CASSLQTGRGGHEQYF. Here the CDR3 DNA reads TGTGCCAGCAGCCTCCAGACAGGGCGAGGGGGCCACGAGCAGTACTTC.

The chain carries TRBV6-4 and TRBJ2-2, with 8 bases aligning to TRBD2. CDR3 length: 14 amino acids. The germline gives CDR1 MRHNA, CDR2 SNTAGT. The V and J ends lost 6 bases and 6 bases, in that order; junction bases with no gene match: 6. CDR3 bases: TGTGCCAGCAGCGACGGGGGGGCCTCCGGGGAGCTGTTTTTT. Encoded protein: CASSDGGASGELFF.

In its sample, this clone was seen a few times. The CDR3: CASSERGDRGQGKLFF. In nucleotides, the CDR3 is TGTGCCAGCAGTGAAAGAGGGGACAGGGGGCAGGGAAAACTGTTTTTT. The genes are TRBV2 and TRBJ1-4, with 12 positions matching TRBD1. Losses at the gene ends were 2 bases for V and 10 bases for J; bases not matched to a gene: 8. The CDR3 consists of 16 residues. Per germline, CDR1 SNHLY and CDR2 FYNNEI. The full variable domain, in which reference TRBV2 and TRBJ1-4 provide the parts outside the CDR3, is EPEVTQTPSHQVTQMGQEVILRCVPISNHLYFYWYRQILGQKVEFLVSFYNNEISEKSEIFDDQFSVERPDGSNFTLKIRSTKLEDSAMYFCASSERGDRGQGKLFFGSGTQLSVL.

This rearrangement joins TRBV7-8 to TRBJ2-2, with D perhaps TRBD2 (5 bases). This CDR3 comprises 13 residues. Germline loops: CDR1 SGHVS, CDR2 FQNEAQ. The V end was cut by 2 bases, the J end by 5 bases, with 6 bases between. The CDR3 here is CASSLRETGELFF. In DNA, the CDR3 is TGTGCCAGCAGCTTAAGGGAGACCGGGGAGCTGTTTTTT.

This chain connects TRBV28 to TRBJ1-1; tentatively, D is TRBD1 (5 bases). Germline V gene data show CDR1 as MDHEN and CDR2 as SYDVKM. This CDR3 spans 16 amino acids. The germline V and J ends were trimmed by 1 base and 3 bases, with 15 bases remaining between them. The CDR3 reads CASSLYRQGWDTEAFF. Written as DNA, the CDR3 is TGTGCCAGCAGTTTATATCGGCAGGGATGGGACACTGAAGCTTTCTTT.

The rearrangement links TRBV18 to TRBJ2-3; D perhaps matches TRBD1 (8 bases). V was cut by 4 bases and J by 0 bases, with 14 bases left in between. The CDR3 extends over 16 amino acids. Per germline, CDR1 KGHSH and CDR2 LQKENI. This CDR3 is CASSLGQGGSTDTQYF. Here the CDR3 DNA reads TGTGCCAGCTCACTAGGACAGGGAGGGAGCACAGATACGCAGTATTTT.

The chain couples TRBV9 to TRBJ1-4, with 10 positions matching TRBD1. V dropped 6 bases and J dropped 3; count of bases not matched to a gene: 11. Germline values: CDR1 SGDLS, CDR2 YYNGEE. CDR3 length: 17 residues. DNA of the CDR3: TGTGCCAGCATCCCGGGACAGGGGTCGGCGGCTAATGAAAAACTGTTTTTT. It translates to CASIPGQGSAANEKLFF. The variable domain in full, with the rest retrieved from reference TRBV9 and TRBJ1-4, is DSGVTQTPKHLITATGQRVTLRCSPRSGDLSVYWYQQSLDQGLQFLIQYYNGEERAKGNILERFSAQQFPDLHSELNLSSLELGDSALYFCASIPGQGSAANEKLFFGSGTQLSVL.

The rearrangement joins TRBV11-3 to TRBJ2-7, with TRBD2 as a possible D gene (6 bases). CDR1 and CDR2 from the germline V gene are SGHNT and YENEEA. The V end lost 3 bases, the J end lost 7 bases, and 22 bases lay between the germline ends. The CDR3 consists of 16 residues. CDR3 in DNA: TGTGCCAGCAGCTTCTGTCGGGACGCCGCGGCGGGAGAGCAGTACTTC. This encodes CASSFCRDAAAGEQYF.

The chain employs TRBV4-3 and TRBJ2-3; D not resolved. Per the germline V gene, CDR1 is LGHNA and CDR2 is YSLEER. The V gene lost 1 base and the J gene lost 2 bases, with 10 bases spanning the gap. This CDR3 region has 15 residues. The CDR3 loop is CASSQAPLATDTQYF. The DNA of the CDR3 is TGCGCCAGCAGCCAAGCGCCTCTGGCCACAGATACGCAGTATTTT.

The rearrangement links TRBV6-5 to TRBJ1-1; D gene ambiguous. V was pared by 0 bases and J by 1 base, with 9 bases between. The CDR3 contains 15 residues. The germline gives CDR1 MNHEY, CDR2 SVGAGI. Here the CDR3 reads CASSYSSWANTEAFF. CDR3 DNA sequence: TGTGCCAGCAGTTACTCGAGCTGGGCGAACACTGAAGCTTTCTTT.

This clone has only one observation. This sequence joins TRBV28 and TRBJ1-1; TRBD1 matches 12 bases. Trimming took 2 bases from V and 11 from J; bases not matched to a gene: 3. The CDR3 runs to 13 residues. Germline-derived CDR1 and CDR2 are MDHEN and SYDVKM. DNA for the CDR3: TGTGCCAGCAGTTTAGGGACAGGGGGCACCGCTTTCTTT. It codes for CASSLGTGGTAFF.